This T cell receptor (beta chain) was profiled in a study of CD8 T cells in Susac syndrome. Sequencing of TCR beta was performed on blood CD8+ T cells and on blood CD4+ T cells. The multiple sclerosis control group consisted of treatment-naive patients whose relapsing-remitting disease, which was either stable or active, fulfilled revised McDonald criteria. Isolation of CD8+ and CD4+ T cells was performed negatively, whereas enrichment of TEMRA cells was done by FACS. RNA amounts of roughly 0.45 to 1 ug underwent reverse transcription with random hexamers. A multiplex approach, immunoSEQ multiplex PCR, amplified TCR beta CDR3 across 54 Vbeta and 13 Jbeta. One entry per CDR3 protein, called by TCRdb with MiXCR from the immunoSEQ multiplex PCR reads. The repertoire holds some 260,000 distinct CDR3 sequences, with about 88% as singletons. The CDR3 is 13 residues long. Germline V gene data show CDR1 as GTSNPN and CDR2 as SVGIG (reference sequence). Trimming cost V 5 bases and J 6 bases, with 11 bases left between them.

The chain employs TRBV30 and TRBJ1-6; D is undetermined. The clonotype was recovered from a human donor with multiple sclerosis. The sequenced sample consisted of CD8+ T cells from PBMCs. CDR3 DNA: TGTGCCTGGGATGGGAAGAGTAATTCACCCCTCCACTTT. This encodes CAWDGKSNSPLHF.